The clone carrying this TCR beta chain was seen only once. Its antigen is not identified. This record belongs to a study of cytomegalovirus exposure and HLA in healthy donors. The study, taken as a whole, reports: According to a later analysis, TCR clusters from the first cohort tended to co-occur in the roughly 110 validation repertoires. Many donors carried some public TCRs, although rarity characterized most TCR sequences. The study put roughly 160 TCR beta chains on its list as cytomegalovirus-associated.

Only in-frame clones appear in the TCRdb table, and some are missing; sequencing was by immunoSEQ multiplex PCR. The sample yields 160,000 or so clones, around 86% seen once. Trimming removed 3 bases from V and 4 bases from J, with 10 bases in between. In germline, CDR1 is MDHEN, CDR2 SYDVKM. The CDR3 is made up of 14 amino acids. The rearrangement joins TRBV28 to TRBJ1-5; D gene ambiguous. The sequencing input was PBMCs. This receptor was identified in a man between 18 and 35 years old in good health and CMV-seropositive. CDR3 sequence: CASSFLAENQPQHF. The DNA of the CDR3 is TGTGCCAGCAGTTTCCTGGCAGAAAATCAGCCCCAGCATTTT.